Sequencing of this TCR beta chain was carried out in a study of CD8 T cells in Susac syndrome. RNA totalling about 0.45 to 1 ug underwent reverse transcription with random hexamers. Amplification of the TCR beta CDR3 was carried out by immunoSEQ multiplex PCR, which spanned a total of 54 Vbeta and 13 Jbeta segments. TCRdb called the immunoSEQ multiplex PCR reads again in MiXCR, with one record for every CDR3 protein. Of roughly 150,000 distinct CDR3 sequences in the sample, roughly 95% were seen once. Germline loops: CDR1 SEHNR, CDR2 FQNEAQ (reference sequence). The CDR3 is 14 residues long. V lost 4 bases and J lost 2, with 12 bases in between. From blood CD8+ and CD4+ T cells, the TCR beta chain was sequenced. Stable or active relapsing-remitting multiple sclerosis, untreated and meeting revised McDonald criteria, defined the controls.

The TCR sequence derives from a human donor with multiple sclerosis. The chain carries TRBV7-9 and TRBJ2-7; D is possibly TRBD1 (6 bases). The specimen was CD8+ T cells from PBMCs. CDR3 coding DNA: TGTGCCAGCAGCTCCCTCAGGGACACCTACGAGCAGTACTTC. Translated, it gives CASSSLRDTYEQYF.